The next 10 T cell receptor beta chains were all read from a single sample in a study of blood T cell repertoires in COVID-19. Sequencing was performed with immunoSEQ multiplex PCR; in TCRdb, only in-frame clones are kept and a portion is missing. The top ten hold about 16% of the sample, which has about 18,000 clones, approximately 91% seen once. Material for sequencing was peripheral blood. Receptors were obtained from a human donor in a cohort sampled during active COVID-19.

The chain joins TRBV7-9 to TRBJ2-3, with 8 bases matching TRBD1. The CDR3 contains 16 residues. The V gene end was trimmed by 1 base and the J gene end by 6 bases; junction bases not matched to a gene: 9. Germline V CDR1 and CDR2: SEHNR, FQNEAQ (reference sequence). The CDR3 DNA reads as TGTGCCAGCAGCTTAGTAACAGGGGGAGGTTACGATACGCAGTATTTT. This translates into CASSLVTGGGYDTQYF. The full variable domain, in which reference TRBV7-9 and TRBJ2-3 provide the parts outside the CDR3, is DTGVSQNPRHKITKRGQNVTFRCDPISEHNRLYWYRQTLGQGPEFLTYFQNEAQLEKSRLLSDRFSAERPKGSFSTLEIQRTEQGDSAMYLCASSLVTGGGYDTQYFGPGTRLTVL.

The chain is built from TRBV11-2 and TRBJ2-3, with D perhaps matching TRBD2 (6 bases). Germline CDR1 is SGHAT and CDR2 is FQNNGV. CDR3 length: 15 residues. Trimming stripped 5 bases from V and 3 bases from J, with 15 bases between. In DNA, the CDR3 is TGTGCCAGCAGCGTAAGGAGGGGCGGGACAGATACGCAGTATTTT. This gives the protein CASSVRRGGTDTQYF.

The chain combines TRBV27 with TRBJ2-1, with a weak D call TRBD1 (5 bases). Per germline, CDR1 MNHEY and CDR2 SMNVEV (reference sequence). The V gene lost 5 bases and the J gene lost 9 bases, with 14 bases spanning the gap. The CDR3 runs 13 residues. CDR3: CASSVQGRGEQFF. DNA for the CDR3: TGTGCCAGCAGTGTGCAGGGAAGAGGTGAGCAGTTCTTC.

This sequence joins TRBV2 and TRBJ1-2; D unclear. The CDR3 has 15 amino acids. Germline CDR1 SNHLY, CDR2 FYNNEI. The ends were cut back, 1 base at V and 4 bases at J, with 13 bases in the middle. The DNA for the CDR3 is TGTGCCAGCAGTGAAGATGCGGGGTTTGGCTATGGCTACACCTTC. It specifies CASSEDAGFGYGYTF.

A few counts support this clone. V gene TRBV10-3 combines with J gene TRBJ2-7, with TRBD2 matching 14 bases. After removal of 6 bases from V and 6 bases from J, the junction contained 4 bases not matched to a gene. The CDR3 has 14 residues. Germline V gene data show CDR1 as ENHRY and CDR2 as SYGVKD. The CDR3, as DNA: TGTGCCATCAGGGGACTAGCGGGAGTTGGCGAGCAGTACTTC. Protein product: CAIRGLAGVGEQYF.

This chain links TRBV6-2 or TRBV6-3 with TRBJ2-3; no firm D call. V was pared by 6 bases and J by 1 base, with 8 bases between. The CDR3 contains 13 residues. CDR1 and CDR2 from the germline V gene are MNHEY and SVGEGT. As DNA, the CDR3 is TGTGCCAGCAGCCCCCCCGGCACAGATACGCAGTATTTT. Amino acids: CASSPPGTDTQYF.

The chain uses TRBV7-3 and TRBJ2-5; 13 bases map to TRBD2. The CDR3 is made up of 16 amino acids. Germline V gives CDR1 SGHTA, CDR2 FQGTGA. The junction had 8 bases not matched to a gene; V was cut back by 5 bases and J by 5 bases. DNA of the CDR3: TGTGCCAGCAGCCTGACTAGCGGGGGGCTTGGGGAGACCCAGTACTTC. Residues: CASSLTSGGLGETQYF.

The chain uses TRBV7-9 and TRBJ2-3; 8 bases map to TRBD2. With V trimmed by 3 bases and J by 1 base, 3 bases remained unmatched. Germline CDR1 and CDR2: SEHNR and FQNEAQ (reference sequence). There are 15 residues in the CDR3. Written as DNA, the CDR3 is TGTGCCAGCAGCTTGGGTAGCGGGGGCACAGATACGCAGTATTTT. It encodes CASSLGSGGTDTQYF.

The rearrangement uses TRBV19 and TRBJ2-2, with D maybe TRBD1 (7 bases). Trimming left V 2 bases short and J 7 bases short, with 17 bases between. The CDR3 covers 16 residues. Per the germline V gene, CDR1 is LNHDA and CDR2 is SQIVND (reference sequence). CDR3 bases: TGTGCCAGTAGTATAAGTTGGTCAGGGGGGCTCGGGGAGCTGTTTTTT. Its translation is CASSISWSGGLGELFF.

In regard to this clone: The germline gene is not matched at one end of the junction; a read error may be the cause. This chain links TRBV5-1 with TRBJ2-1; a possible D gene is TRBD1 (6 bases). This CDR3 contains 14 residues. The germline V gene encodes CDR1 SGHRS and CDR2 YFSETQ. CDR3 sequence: CASSLGARDNGQFF. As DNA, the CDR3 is TGCGCCAGCAGCTTGGGGGCCCGGGACAATGGGCAGTTCTTC.